This TCR beta chain was retrieved from a study of blood T cell repertoires in COVID-19. Clones were sequenced by immunoSEQ multiplex PCR, and TCRdb holds only the in-frame ones, with some missing. The sample consists of 200,000 to 300,000 clones, around nine tenths of them appearing once. V gave up 5 bases and J gave up 1 base, with 8 bases separating them. The CDR3 totals 13 residues. Germline V lookup: CDR1 SEHNR, CDR2 FQNEAQ (reference sequence). With regard to this clone: In the same sample, other DNA sequences code for this CDR3.

The chain recombines TRBV7-9 with TRBJ1-1; maybe TRBD1 (6 bases). The sequence was obtained from a man aged 30 to 39 with COVID-19, enrolled during active disease. The sequencing input was peripheral blood. CDR3 DNA sequence: TGTGCCAGCAGCCTGGGACAGAACACTGAAGCTTTCTTT. Its translation is CASSLGQNTEAFF. The full variable domain, rest sourced from reference TRBV7-9 and TRBJ1-1, is DTGVSQNPRHKITKRGQNVTFRCDPISEHNRLYWYRQTLGQGPEFLTYFQNEAQLEKSRLLSDRFSAERPKGSFSTLEIQRTEQGDSAMYLCASSLGQNTEAFFGQGTRLTVV.